This is a list of T cell receptor beta chains from one sample in a study of blood T cell repertoires in COVID-19. The table came from immunoSEQ multiplex PCR; TCRdb's copy has only in-frame clones and leaves some out. Found here are some 390,000 clones, roughly nine tenths of them singletons; the top ten hold 1.5% to 2%. The source material was PBMCs or T cells enriched from blood (not recorded which). These receptors were obtained from a woman aged 25-40 years who had recovered from COVID-19. CDR3s include the opening cysteine and the closing phenylalanine or tryptophan. A D gene is named only where the DNA matches it firmly. Rows give clone size only sometimes, using once, few, many, or a class for an expanded clone.

J gene,clone size,V gene,D gene,CDR3 protein,CDR3 DNA
TRBJ2-7,-,TRBV28,TRBD2,CASSFRASGIYEQYF,TGTGCCAGCAGTTTTCGGGCTAGCGGGATCTACGAGCAGTACTTC
TRBJ2-3,-,TRBV5-6,-,CASRHRDGLNYF,TGTGCCAGCAGGCACAGGGACGGCCTAAACTATTTT
TRBJ2-7,-,TRBV27,-,CASSSRDSYEQYF,TGTGCCAGCAGTTCCAGGGACTCCTACGAGCAGTACTTC
TRBJ2-7,-,TRBV29-1,TRBD2,CSVGTTYAYEQYF,TGCAGCGTCGGGACTACCTACGCCTACGAGCAGTACTTC
TRBJ1-1,-,TRBV27,-,CASSRGNEAFF,TGTGCCAGCTCTAGAGGTAATGAAGCTTTCTTT
TRBJ1-5,-,TRBV28,-,CASSLELTGKAQHF,TGTGCCAGCAGTTTAGAACTCACAGGGAAAGCCCAGCATTTT
TRBJ2-1,-,TRBV15,TRBD2,CATSRGPLAGGRNEQFF,TGTGCCACCAGCAGAGGCCCTCTAGCGGGAGGGAGAAATGAGCAGTTCTTC
TRBJ1-6,-,TRBV19,-,CASSTNGGGLVPLHF,TGTGCCAGTAGCACAAACGGCGGGGGCCTCGTACCCCTCCACTTT
TRBJ1-1,-,TRBV30,-,CALDRSGGAEAFF,TGTGCCTTGGACCGGTCGGGGGGGGCTGAAGCTTTCTTT
TRBJ1-5,once,TRBV19,-,CAARGDRGLNQPQHF,TGTGCCGCCCGGGGGGACCGAGGATTAAATCAGCCCCAGCATTTT
TRBJ2-1,once,TRBV6-5,TRBD2,CASSSTSGAFNEQFF,TGTGCCAGCAGCTCCACTAGCGGGGCCTTTAATGAGCAGTTCTTC
TRBJ2-7,-,TRBV7-9,TRBD2,CASSLPPGLAGGLRYEQYF,TGTGCCAGCAGCTTACCACCGGGACTAGCGGGGGGGCTTCGCTACGAGCAGTACTTC
TRBJ2-1,-,TRBV7-8,TRBD2,CASSLIAGYNNEQFF,TGTGCCAGCAGCTTGATAGCGGGATACAACAATGAGCAGTTCTTC
TRBJ2-7,-,TRBV12-5,TRBD1,CASGLVMDGGQGRNEQYF,TGTGCTAGTGGTTTGGTAATGGATGGGGGACAGGGGAGAAACGAGCAGTACTTC
TRBJ2-5,once,TRBV24-1,TRBD2,CATSPSLVAGNNQETQYF,TGTGCCACCAGTCCCTCTTTGGTAGCGGGAAATAACCAAGAGACCCAGTACTTC
TRBJ1-1,-,TRBV3-1/TRBV3-2,-,CASRKDRLNTEAFF,TGTGCCAGCAGAAAGGACAGACTCAACACTGAAGCTTTCTTT
TRBJ1-5,once,TRBV28,-,CASSLRRYSNQPQHF,TGTGCCAGCAGTTTGCGGCGTTATAGCAATCAGCCCCAGCATTTT
TRBJ1-2,-,TRBV12-3/TRBV12-4,-,CASSSDTVYGYTF,TGTGCCAGCAGTTCCGACACAGTCTATGGCTACACCTTC
TRBJ2-1,-,TRBV30,TRBD1,CAWNRGPLKFF,TGTGCCTGGAACAGGGGGCCCCTGAAGTTCTTC
TRBJ1-5,-,TRBV10-2,-,CASGWTDHPNQPQHF,TGCGCCAGCGGTTGGACAGACCATCCCAATCAGCCCCAGCATTTT
TRBJ2-7,-,TRBV6-5,TRBD1,CASRPPGQSYEQYF,TGTGCCAGCAGGCCCCCGGGACAGAGCTACGAGCAGTACTTC
TRBJ2-3,-,TRBV12-3/TRBV12-4,TRBD2,CASRAGADTQYF,TGTGCCAGCAGAGCGGGAGCAGATACGCAGTATTTT
TRBJ2-7,-,TRBV7-9,TRBD1,CASSRQGEQYF,TGTGCCAGCAGCAGACAGGGCGAGCAGTACTTC
TRBJ1-5,few,TRBV28,-,CASSPGGRVQPQHF,TGTGCCAGCAGTCCAGGAGGACGGGTTCAGCCCCAGCATTTT
TRBJ2-5,-,TRBV5-1,-,CASSLGAAKETQYF,TGCGCCAGCAGCTTGGGGGCCGCTAAAGAGACCCAGTACTTC
TRBJ2-5,-,TRBV2,TRBD2,CASSERRTSGIETQYF,TGTGCCAGCAGTGAACGGAGGACTAGCGGAATAGAGACCCAGTACTTC
TRBJ1-3,-,TRBV2,-,CASQRGWAPGNTIYF,TGTGCCAGCCAGCGGGGGTGGGCCCCTGGAAACACCATATATTTT
TRBJ2-1,-,TRBV29-1,TRBD2,CSVAGLAGGLGGNEQFF,TGCAGCGTCGCCGGACTAGCGGGAGGACTAGGGGGCAATGAGCAGTTCTTC
TRBJ1-1,once,TRBV3-1/TRBV3-2,-,CASSLQGRAEAFF,TGTGCCAGCAGCCTCCAGGGAAGGGCTGAAGCTTTCTTT
TRBJ1-5,few,TRBV5-4,TRBD1,CAGKDPGQGNQPQHF,TGTGCCGGAAAAGACCCGGGACAGGGGAATCAGCCCCAGCATTTT
TRBJ1-3,-,TRBV5-1,-,CASSLGQKIGSGNTIYF,TGCGCCAGCAGCCTCGGACAGAAAATAGGCTCTGGAAACACCATATATTTT
TRBJ2-7,-,TRBV3-1/TRBV3-2,-,CASSQDGVLGTRLYF,TGTGCCAGCAGCCAAGATGGCGTCCTGGGGACAAGACTGTACTTC
TRBJ1-2,-,TRBV29-1,-,CSVGYLNYGYTF,TGCAGCGTTGGATACCTAAACTATGGCTACACCTTC
TRBJ1-2,-,TRBV19,-,CASSTHRIGRTDYGYTF,TGTGCCAGTAGTACACATCGGATTGGCAGGACAGACTATGGCTACACCTTC
TRBJ1-1,-,TRBV5-4,-,CASSLDFKSTEAFF,TGTGCCAGCAGCTTGGATTTTAAGAGCACTGAAGCTTTCTTT
TRBJ1-4,-,TRBV30,-,CAWSVQVNEKLFF,TGTGCCTGGAGTGTACAAGTTAATGAAAAACTGTTTTTT
TRBJ1-5,-,TRBV2,-,CASSYIPGDQPQHF,TGTGCCAGCAGTTACATTCCAGGGGATCAGCCCCAGCATTTT
TRBJ2-3,once,TRBV7-9,TRBD1,CASRIGQGASTDTQYF,TGTGCCAGCAGAATCGGACAGGGGGCAAGCACAGATACGCAGTATTTT
TRBJ2-2,-,TRBV6-2/TRBV6-3,-,CASSLYGGELFF,TGTGCCAGCAGTCTCTATGGCGGGGAGCTGTTTTTT
TRBJ1-5,few,TRBV7-9,TRBD1,CASSPTGSTNQPQHF,TGTGCCAGCAGCCCGACAGGGTCAACCAATCAGCCCCAGCATTTT
TRBJ2-2,-,TRBV18,TRBD1,CASSPLTGANTGELFF,TGTGCCAGCTCACCCCTGACAGGGGCGAACACCGGGGAGCTGTTTTTT
TRBJ2-7,-,TRBV5-4,TRBD1,CASSIGTASTYEQYF,TGTGCCAGCAGCATCGGGACAGCCTCCACCTACGAGCAGTACTTC
TRBJ2-1,-,TRBV24-1,-,CATSEGGGSGEQFF,TGTGCCACCAGTGAGGGGGGAGGCTCCGGTGAGCAGTTCTTC
TRBJ2-3,-,TRBV5-6,TRBD1,CASSWDRGTDTQYF,TGTGCCAGCAGTTGGGACAGGGGCACAGATACGCAGTATTTT
TRBJ2-7,-,TRBV29-1,-,CSVGSGNEQYF,TGCAGCGTTGGCTCGGGTAACGAGCAGTACTTC
TRBJ1-5,-,TRBV7-2,-,CASSLERGNQPQHF,TGTGCCAGCAGCTTAGAAAGGGGGAATCAGCCCCAGCATTTT
TRBJ2-1,-,TRBV5-1,-,CASSQGASGDNEQFF,TGCGCCAGCAGCCAGGGGGCTAGCGGGGACAATGAGCAGTTCTTC
TRBJ2-1,-,TRBV7-9,-,CASSLAGGHNEQFF,TGTGCCAGCAGCTTAGCCGGCGGGCACAATGAGCAGTTCTTC
TRBJ1-1,-,TRBV24-1,-,CATSDAAEAFF,TGTGCCACCAGTGACGCAGCTGAAGCTTTCTTT
TRBJ1-1,-,TRBV9,-,CASSLGGLTEAFF,TGTGCCAGCAGTCTGGGGGGACTTACTGAAGCTTTCTTT